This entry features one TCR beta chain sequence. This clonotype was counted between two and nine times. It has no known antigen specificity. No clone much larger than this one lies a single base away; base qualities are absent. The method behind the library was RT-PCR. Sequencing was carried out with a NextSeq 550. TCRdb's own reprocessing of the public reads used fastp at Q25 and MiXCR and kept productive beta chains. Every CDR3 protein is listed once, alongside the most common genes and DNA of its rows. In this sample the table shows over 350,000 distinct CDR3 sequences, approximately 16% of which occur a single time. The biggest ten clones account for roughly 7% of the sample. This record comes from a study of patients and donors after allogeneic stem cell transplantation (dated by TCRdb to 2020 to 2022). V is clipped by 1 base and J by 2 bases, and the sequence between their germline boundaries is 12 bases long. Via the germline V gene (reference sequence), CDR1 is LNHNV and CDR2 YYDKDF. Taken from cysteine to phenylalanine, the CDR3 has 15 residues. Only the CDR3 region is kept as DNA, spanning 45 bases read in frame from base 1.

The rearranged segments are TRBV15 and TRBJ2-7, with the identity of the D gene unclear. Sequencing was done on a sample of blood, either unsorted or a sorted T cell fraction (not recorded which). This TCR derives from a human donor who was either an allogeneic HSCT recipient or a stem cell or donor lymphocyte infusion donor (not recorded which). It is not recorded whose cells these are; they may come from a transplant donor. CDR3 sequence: CATSRVTRATYEQYF. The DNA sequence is TGTGCCACCAGCAGAGTGACAAGGGCAACCTACGAGCAGTACTTC.